This TCR beta chain was captured by sequencing in a study of metastatic and nonmetastatic thyroid tumors. Study information: Malignant and benign thyroid patients had repertoires compared in peripheral blood and tumor or nodule tissue. The study's findings and limits: A significant increase in TCR beta diversity was reportedly seen in malignant thyroid tumors relative to benign nodules, in blood and tumor.

In the case of this clone: Antigen unknown.

TCRdb used MiXCR to call clones anew from the PCR reads. Of 15,000 to 20,000 clones listed, around 40% were seen once; the top ten hold 20% to 30%. Thyroid surgery had not been preceded by any treatment in any patient. CDR1 SGHNT and CDR2 YENEEA come from the germline V gene. The ends were cut back, 6 bases at V and 5 bases at J, with 16 bases in the middle. This CDR3 has 15 amino acids. The chain is built from TRBV11-3 and TRBJ2-2; TRBD2 might be the D (6 bases). The sequence was collected from a female donor with papillary thyroid cancer or a benign thyroid nodule (not recorded which). Some clones in this sample may be carry-over from other donors' samples. Sequencing was done on a sample of tumor tissue. The CDR3 DNA reads TGTGCCAGCAGAGGCGGGGCAGTCGGAACCGGGGAGCTGTTTTTT. It yields the protein CASRGGAVGTGELFF.